The 23 T cell receptor beta chains in this list originate from one sample, sequenced in a study of shared clonotypes between healthy human individuals. Selected positively for CCR7 and CD45RO-negative, naive CD8 cells excluded terminally differentiated effector memory CD45RA+ cells. TCRdb's copy holds only in-frame clones and misses some; the assay was immunoSEQ multiplex PCR. The sample yields a few million clones, roughly 95% seen once. Sequencing was done on a sample of naive CD8+ T cells from PBMCs. The receptors stem from a man aged 18 to 29 in good health. Some clones in this sample may be carry-over from other donors' samples.

This chain links TRBV5-4 with TRBJ1-1; a possible D gene is TRBD1 (6 bases). The CDR3 is 11 residues long. Deletions cut 3 bases from V and 11 bases from J, with 11 bases between. The germline gives CDR1 SGHNT, CDR2 YYREEE (reference sequence). This CDR3 is CASSSGQWAFF. The DNA of the CDR3 is TGTGCCAGCAGCTCCGGACAGTGGGCTTTCTTT.

The rearrangement joins TRBV9 to TRBJ1-2, with D maybe TRBD1 (6 bases). The V end was cut by 0 bases, the J end by 6 bases, with 18 bases between. The CDR3 contains 16 residues. Germline V gives CDR1 SGDLS, CDR2 YYNGEE. The CDR3 DNA reads as TGTGCCAGCAGCGTAGCTGTGGGGCAGGCAGGGGATGGCTACACCTTC. This encodes CASSVAVGQAGDGYTF. Together with reference TRBV9 and TRBJ1-2, the CDR3 gives the full variable domain: DSGVTQTPKHLITATGQRVTLRCSPRSGDLSVYWYQQSLDQGLQFLIQYYNGEERAKGNILERFSAQQFPDLHSELNLSSLELGDSALYFCASSVAVGQAGDGYTFGSGTRLTVV.

V is TRBV29-1 and J is TRBJ2-1; 12 bases are a match to TRBD2. The CDR3 is 14 amino acids. V lost 5 bases and J lost 6; bases outside the gene matches: 5. Germline-derived CDR1 and CDR2 are SQVTM and ANQGSEA. Here the CDR3 reads CSVLWTSGTNEQFF. DNA of the CDR3: TGCAGCGTTCTATGGACTAGCGGGACCAATGAGCAGTTCTTC.

This chain links TRBV7-6 with TRBJ2-1; 12 bases match TRBD2. The CDR3 totals 13 residues. Per germline, CDR1 SGHVS and CDR2 FNYEAQ. With V trimmed by 6 bases and J by 7 bases, 1 base remained unmatched. This CDR3 is CASRGTSGNEQFF. The CDR3 DNA reads TGTGCCAGCAGGGGGACTAGCGGGAATGAGCAGTTCTTC.

The chain couples TRBV7-2 to TRBJ2-1, with TRBD1 as a possible D gene (5 bases). Germline V lookup: CDR1 SGHTA, CDR2 FQGNSA. The V end was cut by 4 bases, the J end by 9 bases, with 16 bases between. The CDR3 totals 14 residues. CDR3 residues: CASSSGGAVGEQFF. The CDR3 DNA is TGTGCCAGCAGCTCAGGTGGGGCGGTGGGTGAGCAGTTCTTC.

The rearrangement links TRBV27 to TRBJ2-3; 7 positions agree with TRBD2. The CDR3 is 14 amino acids. With V trimmed by 7 bases and J by 0 bases, 4 bases remained unmatched. Germline V gene data show CDR1 as MNHEY and CDR2 as SMNVEV (reference sequence). Here the CDR3 DNA reads TGTGCCAGCAAACCTAGCGGTAGCACAGATACGCAGTATTTT. Protein product: CASKPSGSTDTQYF.

The V call is TRBV27, the J call TRBJ2-5, with TRBD2 matching 10 bases. The DNA matches TRBJ2-7 better at its end, which makes the J call doubtful. There are 15 residues in the CDR3. Germline CDR1 is MNHEY and CDR2 is SMNVEV (reference sequence). The DNA of the CDR3 is TGTGCCAGCAGCTCACCTCTAGCGGGGGTGTACGAGCAGTACTTC. Translating gives CASSSPLAGVYEQYF.

The genes are TRBV27 and TRBJ1-1; D uncertain. The CDR3 covers 13 residues. Per germline, CDR1 MNHEY and CDR2 SMNVEV (reference sequence). Trimming shortened V by 4 bases and J by 4 bases, and 10 bases separated the two germline ends. The CDR3 protein is CASSSPLSTEAFF. The CDR3 DNA is TGTGCCAGCAGTTCACCACTGAGCACTGAAGCTTTCTTT.

V and J are TRBV11-2 and TRBJ2-7; no clear D. The length of the CDR3 is 15 residues. V was shortened by 5 bases and J by 0 bases, with 14 bases between the two germline ends. CDR1 is SGHAT and CDR2 is FQNNGV in the germline V gene. DNA for the CDR3: TGTGCCAGCAGCCTACTATACTCCTACTCCTACGAGCAGTACTTC. It yields the protein CASSLLYSYSYEQYF.

This chain uses TRBV9 with TRBJ1-1, with D perhaps matching TRBD1 (5 bases). The ends were cut back, 3 bases at V and 3 bases at J, with 21 bases in the middle. This CDR3 is built from 17 residues. Per germline, CDR1 SGDLS and CDR2 YYNGEE. The DNA for the CDR3 is TGTGCCAGCAGCGATATATACGGGGCGGGGGACCACACTGAAGCTTTCTTT. Its translation: CASSDIYGAGDHTEAFF.

This clone was seen once. The chain recombines TRBV7-9 with TRBJ2-3; D is uncertain. Trimming cost V 5 bases and J 7 bases, with 22 bases left between them. Germline CDR1 and CDR2: SEHNR and FQNEAQ (reference sequence). The CDR3 spans 16 residues. The CDR3 DNA sequence: TGTGCCAGCAGCCTCCAGTCGAGCGAGAACCCACATACGCAGTATTTT. It translates to CASSLQSSENPHTQYF.

This chain joins TRBV19 and TRBJ2-3; D ambiguous. CDR1 is LNHDA, CDR2 SQIVND, per germline (reference sequence). V was trimmed by 5 bases and J by 0 bases, leaving 9 bases between them. The CDR3 runs 14 residues. In DNA form, the CDR3 reads TGTGCCAGTAGTCCCTTGGTTAGCACAGATACGCAGTATTTT. It specifies CASSPLVSTDTQYF.

The DNA for the CDR3 is TGTGCCTGGAGCCGGGGCGTGGATGAGCAGTTCTTC. This encodes CAWSRGVDEQFF. V is TRBV30 and J is TRBJ2-1; D may be TRBD1 or TRBD2 (5 bases each). The CDR3 contains 12 residues. The germline V gene has CDR1 GTSNPN and CDR2 SVGIG (reference sequence). V lost 3 bases to trimming and J lost 8 bases, with 11 bases between them.

This clone has a single count. The rearrangement links TRBV4-3 to TRBJ2-6; 10 nucleotides align to TRBD2. The trim removed 0 bases at V and 1 base at J, leaving 3 bases unmatched. Germline values: CDR1 LGHNA, CDR2 YSLEER. The CDR3 totals 18 residues. CDR3 sequence: CASSQDLAGVSGANVLTF. CDR3 nucleotide sequence: TGCGCCAGCAGCCAAGATCTAGCGGGAGTTTCTGGGGCCAACGTCCTGACTTTC.

A note on this clone: Other DNA sequences in the same sample also yield this CDR3. The CDR3 DNA reads as TGTGCCAGCAGTTTACAGCGTTCCTACAATGAGCAGTTCTTC. It specifies CASSLQRSYNEQFF. The rearrangement joins TRBV27 to TRBJ2-1; D uncertain. Germline values: CDR1 MNHEY, CDR2 SMNVEV (reference sequence). V shed 2 bases and J shed 1 base, with 6 bases lying between them. The CDR3 is 14 residues long.

This clone came up once. Additional DNA sequences in this sample encode the identical CDR3. J is TRBJ2-7 and V is TRBV27; D possibly corresponds to TRBD2 (5 bases). V was trimmed by 2 bases and J by 2 bases, leaving 10 bases between them. In germline, CDR1 is MNHEY, CDR2 SMNVEV (reference sequence). The CDR3 spans 14 residues. The CDR3 loop reads CASSLAGATYEQYF. Here the CDR3 DNA reads TGTGCCAGCAGTTTAGCGGGCGCGACCTACGAGCAGTACTTC.

V is TRBV9 and J is TRBJ1-2; D is ambiguous. Between the trimmed V and J ends, which lost 1 base and 8 bases, there was a span of 18 bases. The length of the CDR3 is 15 residues. Germline CDR1 is SGDLS and CDR2 is YYNGEE. This CDR3 reads CASSVLRPTEEGYTF. In DNA, the CDR3 is TGTGCCAGCAGCGTACTAAGGCCAACAGAGGAGGGCTACACCTTC.

This clone was recorded only once. The V call is TRBV28, the J call TRBJ1-5, with no clear D. Trimming stripped 1 base from V and 3 bases from J, with 4 bases between. Per germline, CDR1 MDHEN and CDR2 SYDVKM. The CDR3 is 13 residues long. CDR3 residues: CASSLFLNQPQHF. In nucleotides, the CDR3 is TGTGCCAGCAGTTTATTTCTCAATCAGCCCCAGCATTTT.

Points on this clone: In the same sample, other DNA sequences code for this CDR3. The CDR3 region is CASSVEGNYGYTF. The CDR3 DNA follows: TGTGCCAGCAGCGTAGAAGGGAACTATGGCTACACCTTC. This chain uses TRBV9 with TRBJ1-2; D uncertain. CDR3 size: 13 residues. The V end lost 0 bases, the J end lost 2 bases, and 5 bases lay between the germline ends. Germline CDR1 SGDLS, CDR2 YYNGEE.

This clone occurred once. The chain recombines TRBV7-2 with TRBJ2-1; TRBD2 matches 8 bases. This CDR3 comprises 15 residues. Trimming removed 6 bases from V and 10 bases from J; junction bases left unmatched: 14. Looked up from germline, CDR1 is SGHTA and CDR2 is FQGNSA. The CDR3 DNA reads as TGTGCCAGCAGATCTAGGATGGAGCGGGAGCCCGAGCAGTTCTTC. Translating gives CASRSRMEREPEQFF.

The rearrangement links TRBV7-9 to TRBJ2-7; D not resolved. This CDR3 has 16 residues. Germline values: CDR1 SEHNR, CDR2 FQNEAQ (reference sequence). V gave up 2 bases and J gave up 2 bases, with 16 bases separating them. The CDR3 DNA follows: TGTGCCAGCAGCTTAATTTTGTCTCGTTTGACCTACGAGCAGTACTTC. This translates into CASSLILSRLTYEQYF.

The CDR3 region is CASTPGQGERIAFF. The CDR3 nucleotides are TGTGCCAGCACCCCGGGGCAGGGGGAACGGATAGCTTTCTTT. This sequence joins TRBV4-2 and TRBJ1-1; the match to TRBD1 covers 7 bases. The V and J ends lost 7 bases and 10 bases, in that order; junction bases with no gene match: 15. CDR3 length: 14 residues. The V gene's germline CDR1 is LGHNA and CDR2 YNFKEQ.

The gene calls are TRBV2 and TRBJ2-7; the D gene is possibly TRBD1 (7 bases). V was shortened by 8 bases and J by 4 bases, with 18 bases between the two germline ends. The CDR3 covers 14 residues. Germline assignment: CDR1 SNHLY and CDR2 FYNNEI. The CDR3 DNA sequence: TGTGCCAGCCTTGAGGGCAGGGGGGCGTACGAGCAGTACTTC. Amino acids: CASLEGRGAYEQYF.